These 32 T cell receptor beta chains came from one sample sequenced in a study of cytomegalovirus exposure and HLA in healthy donors. Researchers ran the PCR with 60 Vbeta and 13 Jbeta primers. Clones were read by immunoSEQ multiplex PCR, and TCRdb kept only the in-frame ones, dropping some. Among more than 100,000 clones listed, 65% to 85% were seen once. The sequencing input was PBMCs. These receptors all come from a man in his fifties in good health and CMV-seropositive.

V usage is TRBV28 and J usage is TRBJ1-5; weak D call: TRBD1 (6 bases). Trimming took off 2 bases at V and 8 bases at J, with 13 bases between the two ends. The CDR3 spans 14 residues. Germline V gene sequence: CDR1 MDHEN, CDR2 SYDVKM. This CDR3 is CASSLAGVNEPQHF. The CDR3, as DNA: TGTGCCAGCAGTTTAGCAGGGGTTAATGAGCCCCAGCATTTT.

The chain recombines TRBV7-3 with TRBJ2-1; D not resolved. CDR1 and CDR2 from the germline V gene are SGHTA and FQGTGA. Trimming took 4 bases from V and 7 from J, leaving 5 bases between them. The CDR3 runs 11 residues. CDR3 protein: CASSSSNEQFF. CDR3 sequence (DNA): TGTGCCAGCAGCTCCTCTAATGAGCAGTTCTTC.

As regards this clone: One junction end disagrees with the germline gene, perhaps due to a read error. CDR3 DNA: TGTGCCAGCAGTCCCACAGGACAGCAGCACTTC. Amino acid sequence: CASSPTGQQHF. J is TRBJ2-7 and V is TRBV2, with D possibly matching TRBD1 (6 bases). Germline lookup yields CDR1 SNHLY and CDR2 FYNNEI. This CDR3 is 11 amino acids long.

The chain is built from TRBV7-9 and TRBJ2-5; 12 bases fit TRBD2. This CDR3 is 16 amino acids long. With V trimmed by 4 bases and J by 2 bases, 5 bases remained unmatched. Germline V lookup: CDR1 SEHNR, CDR2 FQNEAQ (reference sequence). The CDR3 spells CASSSSLAGGQETQYF. DNA for the CDR3: TGTGCCAGCAGCTCCTCACTAGCGGGAGGTCAAGAGACCCAGTACTTC.

This rearrangement joins TRBV18 to TRBJ2-5; D remains unclear. The CDR3 covers 12 residues. Germline values: CDR1 KGHSH, CDR2 LQKENI. The V end lost 3 bases, the J end lost 4 bases, and 6 bases lay between the germline ends. Here the CDR3 reads CASSPAGETQYF. Written as DNA, the CDR3 is TGTGCCAGCTCACCGGCTGGAGAGACCCAGTACTTC.

The chain couples TRBV10-3 to TRBJ2-3; D unresolved. CDR1 ENHRY and CDR2 SYGVKD come from the germline V gene. V was trimmed by 8 bases and J by 2 bases, leaving 5 bases between them. The CDR3 runs to 11 residues. The CDR3 is CAISNTDTQYF. CDR3 DNA: TGTGCCATCTCTAACACAGATACGCAGTATTTT.

J is TRBJ2-3 and V is TRBV6-5; D not resolved. This CDR3 has 13 residues. Germline V lookup: CDR1 MNHEY, CDR2 SVGAGI. V lost 6 bases, J lost 1 base, and 8 bases lay in between. The CDR3 sequence is CASSPTRTDTQYF. The CDR3 coding sequence is TGTGCCAGCAGCCCGACACGCACAGATACGCAGTATTTT.

This rearrangement joins TRBV5-4 to TRBJ2-7; perhaps TRBD2 as D (6 bases). Germline values: CDR1 SGHNT, CDR2 YYREEE (reference sequence). Between the trimmed V and J ends, which lost 0 bases and 5 bases, there was a span of 12 bases. CDR3 size: 14 residues. CDR3 DNA: TGTGCCAGCAGCTTGGTTCGGGGGAAAGACGAGCAGTACTTC. As protein: CASSLVRGKDEQYF.

V gene TRBV5-6 combines with J gene TRBJ2-1; 9 bases are shared with TRBD2. The CDR3 is made up of 13 amino acids. Trimming at V came to 4 bases and at J to 16 bases, leaving 12 bases not matched to a gene. Germline V gene sequence: CDR1 SGHDT, CDR2 YYEEEE. For the CDR3, the DNA is TGTGCCAGCAGCCCGCAGGTGCGGGAGGGCCCCTTCTTC. As protein: CASSPQVREGPFF.

This clone appeared once. CDR3 in DNA: TGTGCCAGCAGCTTAGTGGTCACTAGCGGTAATGAGCAGTTCTTC. It codes for CASSLVVTSGNEQFF. The V gene is TRBV7-2, the J gene TRBJ2-1, with 8 bases lining up with TRBD2. V lost 1 base to trimming and J lost 7 bases; unmatched junction nucleotides: 6. The CDR3 length is 15 residues. In germline, CDR1 is SGHTA, CDR2 FQGNSA.

The chain has TRBV7-9 and TRBJ2-5; D may be TRBD2 (5 bases). Trimming left V 1 base short and J 9 bases short, with 12 bases between. This CDR3 spans 13 amino acids. From germline, CDR1 is SEHNR and CDR2 FQNEAQ (reference sequence). CDR3 sequence reads: CASSLDHSAAQYF. The CDR3 coding sequence is TGTGCCAGCAGCTTAGATCATAGCGCGGCCCAGTACTTC.

The chain has TRBV5-3 and TRBJ2-7; 12 positions match TRBD2. TRBV5-3 is assigned to the ORF class and has an uncertain function. This CDR3 has 16 amino acids. With V trimmed by 0 bases and J by 6 bases, 7 bases remained unmatched. The CDR3 region has the DNA TGTGCCAGAAGCTTGGGGCTAGCGGGAGGGCAACTCGAGCAGTACTTC. This encodes CARSLGLAGGQLEQYF.

This chain uses TRBV5-4 with TRBJ2-5, with TRBD2 identical over 13 bases. The length of the CDR3 is 18 residues. V lost 0 bases to trimming and J lost 1 base; unmatched junction nucleotides: 6. Germline CDR1 SGHNT, CDR2 YYREEE (reference sequence). Here the CDR3 reads CASSLGGTSGAFQETQYF. For the CDR3, the DNA is TGTGCCAGCAGCTTGGGTGGGACTAGCGGGGCGTTCCAAGAGACCCAGTACTTC.

V is TRBV18 and J is TRBJ2-5; 10 positions agree with TRBD1. The J call is doubtful: the DNA matches TRBJ2-7 better. Germline CDR1 KGHSH, CDR2 LQKENI. The CDR3 totals 16 residues. CDR3 nucleotide sequence: TGTGCCAGCTCACTCTACGGACAGGGGGGTGGGAACGAGCAGTACTTC. It translates to CASSLYGQGGGNEQYF.

The gene calls are TRBV27 and TRBJ2-7; D is perhaps TRBD2 (6 bases). The CDR3 is 13 residues long. Trimming shortened V by 4 bases and J by 4 bases, and 11 bases separated the two germline ends. Germline lookup yields CDR1 MNHEY and CDR2 SMNVEV (reference sequence). The CDR3 spells CASSSGSRYEQYF. The CDR3 DNA reads TGTGCCAGCAGTTCCGGGAGCAGGTACGAGCAGTACTTC.

This rearrangement joins TRBV6-1 to TRBJ2-6; 11 bases are a match to TRBD1. The CDR3 is 15 amino acids. The germline CDR1 and CDR2 sequences are MNHNS and SASEGT. V dropped 8 bases and J dropped 3; count of bases not matched to a gene: 3. Here the CDR3 DNA reads TGTGCCAGCGGACAGGGGGCGCTTGGGGCCAACGTCCTGACTTTC. Its translation: CASGQGALGANVLTF.

The J gene is TRBJ2-1, the V gene TRBV6-6; D is undetermined. The CDR3 contains 13 residues. The V and J ends lost 4 bases and 6 bases respectively, with 10 bases between them. Germline values: CDR1 MNHNY, CDR2 SVGAGI (reference sequence). CDR3 bases: TGTGCCAGCAGTTCCCAGGTTGGCAATGAGCAGTTCTTC. Protein product: CASSSQVGNEQFF.

This clone was counted a few times. DNA of the CDR3: TGCGCCAGCAGCACCGACTCTCGGCAGTACTTC. Residues: CASSTDSRQYF. This sequence joins TRBV5-1 and TRBJ2-7; no clear D gene. This CDR3 spans 11 amino acids. V lost 4 bases and J 9 bases, leaving 11 bases between the germline ends. Germline loops: CDR1 SGHRS, CDR2 YFSETQ.

The J gene is TRBJ2-1, the V gene TRBV7-9; D is undetermined. Trimming took 8 bases from V and 7 from J, leaving 12 bases between them. This CDR3 has 12 amino acids. In germline, CDR1 is SEHNR, CDR2 FQNEAQ (reference sequence). The CDR3 protein is CASSKSRNEQFF. CDR3 bases: TGTGCCAGCTCAAAGTCCCGGAATGAGCAGTTCTTC.

The chain is built from TRBV27 and TRBJ1-4; TRBD1 aligns across 11 bases. The CDR3 has 20 residues. The germline V gene encodes CDR1 MNHEY and CDR2 SMNVEV (reference sequence). Trimming took 2 bases from V and 4 from J; bases not matched to a gene: 15. CDR3 bases: TGTGCCAGCAGTTTAAAAATCCCAAAAGCGGACAGGGGGCATAATGAAAAACTGTTTTTT. Translation: CASSLKIPKADRGHNEKLFF.

The chain has TRBV11-2 and TRBJ2-1; 9 bases map to TRBD2. Trimming removed 3 bases from V and 8 bases from J; junction bases left unmatched: 8. The CDR3 has 15 amino acids. The germline gives CDR1 SGHAT, CDR2 FQNNGV. The CDR3 nucleotides are TGTGCCAGCAGCTTGACTAGCGGAAATAGGGATGAGCAGTTCTTC. It codes for CASSLTSGNRDEQFF.

The chain uses TRBV30 and TRBJ2-5; no definite D call. V lost 1 base and J 5 bases, leaving 8 bases between the germline ends. Germline CDR1 GTSNPN, CDR2 SVGIG (reference sequence). The CDR3 runs to 12 residues. The CDR3 DNA sequence: TGTGCCTGGAGTGACGGGTCTGAGACCCAGTACTTC. Translated, it gives CAWSDGSETQYF.

This rearrangement joins TRBV18 to TRBJ2-7, with TRBD2 identical over 7 bases. Germline trimming cut 4 bases from V and 3 bases from J; bases unmatched to any gene: 18. Germline V lookup: CDR1 KGHSH, CDR2 LQKENI. There are 18 residues in the CDR3. CDR3 bases: TGTGCCAGCTCACGCCGCGGGGCGGGAGAAATGAGTTACTACGAGCAGTACTTC. It translates to CASSRRGAGEMSYYEQYF. Variable domain in full (rest from reference TRBV18 and TRBJ2-7): NAGVMQNPRHLVRRRGQEARLRCSPMKGHSHVYWYRQLPEEGLKFMVYLQKENIIDESGMPKERFSAEFPKEGPSILRIQQVVRGDSAAYFCASSRRGAGEMSYYEQYFGPGTRLTVT.

The J gene is TRBJ2-7, the V gene TRBV7-9, with TRBD2 matching 10 bases. V was pared by 0 bases and J by 0 bases, with 2 bases of the junction left unmatched. The CDR3 runs to 16 residues. Germline CDR1 SEHNR, CDR2 FQNEAQ (reference sequence). The CDR3 protein is CASSLALAGTSYEQYF. As DNA, the CDR3 is TGTGCCAGCAGCTTAGCACTAGCGGGAACCTCCTACGAGCAGTACTTC.

This clone was found a few times. This chain links TRBV6-1 with TRBJ1-1; no reliable D call. The germline V gene has CDR1 MNHNS and CDR2 SASEGT. Trimming took 2 bases from V and 4 from J, leaving 17 bases between them. The CDR3 spans 16 residues. The CDR3 nucleotides are TGTGCCAGCAGTGAATTTTCCCGGGGATCTGGCACTGAAGCTTTCTTT. Its translation is CASSEFSRGSGTEAFF.

The CDR3, as DNA: TGCAGCATCTCTACAGGAAGGCGGAATCAGCCCCAGCATTTT. This encodes CSISTGRRNQPQHF. The rearrangement links TRBV29-1 to TRBJ1-5; a weak D match, TRBD1 (5 bases). V was pared by 8 bases and J by 4 bases, with 18 bases between. Germline loops: CDR1 SQVTM, CDR2 ANQGSEA. The CDR3 runs to 14 residues.

V gene TRBV19 combines with J gene TRBJ2-1, with TRBD2 matching over 10 bases. The length of the CDR3 is 18 residues. Germline CDR1 reads LNHDA; CDR2 reads SQIVND (reference sequence). Unmatched junction bases numbered 8, after V lost 3 bases and J lost 0 bases. The CDR3 DNA sequence: TGTGCCAGTAGTATCAAAAGGGCTAGCGGGAGCTCCTACAATGAGCAGTTCTTC. Translated, it gives CASSIKRASGSSYNEQFF.

The CDR3 bases are TGTGCCAGCAGTTTGAGATCCCCGACTGAGGTGTCCGGAAACACCATATATTTT. This gives the protein CASSLRSPTEVSGNTIYF. This chain uses TRBV27 with TRBJ1-3; D is uncertain. The CDR3 sequence is 18 residues long. Looked up from germline, CDR1 is MNHEY and CDR2 is SMNVEV (reference sequence). Trimming left V 3 bases short and J 4 bases short, with 22 bases between.

The chain recombines TRBV28 with TRBJ1-5; TRBD1 aligns across 9 bases. Trimming cost V 4 bases and J 8 bases; bases outside gene matches: 9. CDR1 is MDHEN and CDR2 is SYDVKM in the germline V gene. The CDR3 loop spans 15 amino acids. Here the CDR3 DNA reads TGTGCCAGCAGTTCAACCCCGGGACAGGGCGAGCCCCAGCATTTT. Its translation is CASSSTPGQGEPQHF.

This clone was counted only a few times. This chain joins TRBV15 and TRBJ2-5, with TRBD2 identical over 7 bases. Trimming cost V 4 bases and J 4 bases; bases outside gene matches: 12. The CDR3 covers 16 residues. CDR1 and CDR2 (germline): LNHNV, YYDKDF (reference sequence). For the CDR3, the DNA is TGTGCCACCAGCACCCCCTGGACTAGTGGTAGAGAGACCCAGTACTTC. The encoded protein is CATSTPWTSGRETQYF. Based on the CDR3 plus reference TRBV15 and TRBJ2-5, the full variable domain is DAMVIQNPRYQVTQFGKPVTLSCSQTLNHNVMYWYQQKSSQAPKLLFHYYDKDFNNEADTPDNFQSRRPNTSFCFLDIRSPGLGDTAMYLCATSTPWTSGRETQYFGPGTRLLVL.

The rearrangement joins TRBV5-1 to TRBJ2-2; maybe TRBD2 (6 bases). The CDR3 has 17 residues. V dropped 4 bases and J dropped 0 bases, with 16 bases sitting between them. Germline V gene sequence: CDR1 SGHRS, CDR2 YFSETQ. The CDR3 region is CASSPSTSTSNTGELFF. CDR3 in DNA: TGCGCCAGCAGCCCCTCTACTAGCACCTCGAACACCGGGGAGCTGTTTTTT.

The chain couples TRBV11-2 to TRBJ2-1, with a weak D call TRBD2 (6 bases). From germline, CDR1 is SGHAT and CDR2 FQNNGV. V was cut by 7 bases and J by 3 bases, with 13 bases left in between. This CDR3 region has 14 residues. The CDR3: CASTSGSGYNEQFF. In nucleotides, the CDR3 is TGTGCCAGCACCTCGGGTAGCGGCTACAATGAGCAGTTCTTC.